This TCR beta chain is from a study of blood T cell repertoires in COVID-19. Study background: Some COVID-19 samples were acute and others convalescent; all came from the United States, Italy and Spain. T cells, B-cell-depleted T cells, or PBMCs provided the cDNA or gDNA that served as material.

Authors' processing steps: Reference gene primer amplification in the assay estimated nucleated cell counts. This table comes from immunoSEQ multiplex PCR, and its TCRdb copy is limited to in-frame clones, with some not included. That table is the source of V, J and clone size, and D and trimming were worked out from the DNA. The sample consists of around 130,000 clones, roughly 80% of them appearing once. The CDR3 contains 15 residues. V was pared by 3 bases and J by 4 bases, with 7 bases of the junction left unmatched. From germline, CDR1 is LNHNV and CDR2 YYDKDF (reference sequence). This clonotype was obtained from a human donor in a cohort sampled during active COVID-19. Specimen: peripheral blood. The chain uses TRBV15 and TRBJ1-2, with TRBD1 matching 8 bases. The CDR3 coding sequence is TGTGCCACCAGCAGTGCTTCAGGGGGCGCCTATGGCTACACCTTC. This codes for CATSSASGGAYGYTF.